This T cell receptor beta chain was identified during a study of T cell responses to AZD1222 COVID-19 vaccine. Study-wide findings and caveats: Mapped onto spike, vaccine-associated CD4 TCRs spanned it and were dominant at 160-218 and 743-854.

The table came from immunoSEQ multiplex PCR; TCRdb's copy has only in-frame clones and leaves some out. The table lists over 95,000 clones, around nine tenths of them singletons. Per the germline V gene, CDR1 is MGHRA and CDR2 is YSYEKL. This CDR3 comprises 17 residues. Trimming shortened V by 4 bases and J by 0 bases, and 17 bases separated the two germline ends. On this clone: Its antigen is not known.

This receptor was identified in an adult who received the AZD1222 COVID-19 vaccine. V usage is TRBV4-1 and J usage is TRBJ2-3, with D possibly matching TRBD2 (6 bases). Sequencing used peripheral blood, obtained 28 days after the second AZD1222 dose. The CDR3 coding sequence is TGCGCCAGCAGCCCAGGACTATTCCTCCCTAGCACAGATACGCAGTATTTT. Its translation: CASSPGLFLPSTDTQYF.